The clone carrying this T cell receptor (beta chain) was counted many times. What it binds is unknown. This sample is drawn from a study of post-analysis software for immune sequencing data. As for the study in general: In terms of disease course, relapsing-remitting, secondary progressive and progressive-relapsing multiple sclerosis were included. Study outcomes and limitations: Controls significantly exceeded multiple sclerosis patients in normalized Chao1 diversity. Strong co-clustering by F measure was seen for same-batch samples. Several TRBV segments occurring more often in patients than controls included TRBV5-6, TRBV5-1 and TRBV20-1.

Trimming took 6 bases from V and 4 from J; bases not matched to a gene: 6. Germline V gene data show CDR1 as MNHEY and CDR2 as SVGAGI. The CDR3 extends over 14 amino acids. Incorporated into the TCR beta cDNA libraries were unique molecular identifiers, which served to reduce PCR and sequencing biases. TCRdb passed the PCR reads through MiXCR, listing each CDR3 protein once. The data show approximately 350,000 distinct CDR3 sequences, with roughly 38% seen just once and around an eighth held by the top ten. The TCR sequence derives from a girl between 10 and 17 years old with multiple sclerosis. Sample: blood. The chain links TRBV6-5 to TRBJ2-7; 10 bases align to TRBD1. CDR3 sequence (DNA): TGTGCCAGCAGCTCATGGGACAGGGGTTACGAGCAGTACTTC. Translated, it gives CASSSWDRGYEQYF.